This is a list of T cell receptor beta chains from one sample in a study of cytomegalovirus exposure and HLA in healthy donors. The data were produced by immunoSEQ multiplex PCR, yet TCRdb's version contains in-frame clones alone and is incomplete. Of about 120,000 clones in the sample, around 76% were seen once. The sequenced material came from PBMCs. The receptors originated from a woman between 35 and 50 years old in good health and CMV-seropositive. The CDR3 runs from the conserved cysteine through the conserved F or W. D genes are given only for firm matches. The listing skips clone size in some rows; elsewhere it reads once, few, many or a size class.

CDR3aa	CDR3nt	v_gene	j_gene	d_gene	len	abundance
CASSDMGDIQYF	TGTGCCAGCAGTGACATGGGCGACATTCAGTACTTC	TRBV2	TRBJ2-4	NA	12	NA
CASSFSQGATEAFF	TGTGCCAGCAGTTTTTCACAGGGGGCCACTGAAGCTTTCTTT	TRBV6-5	TRBJ1-1	TRBD1	14	NA
CASSLASGWHTEAFF	TGCGCCAGCAGCTTGGCCTCAGGGTGGCACACTGAAGCTTTCTTT	TRBV5-1	TRBJ1-1	NA	15	few
CASSGVSKGDYGYTF	TGTGCCAGCAGTGGGGTTTCAAAGGGGGACTATGGCTACACCTTC	TRBV25-1	TRBJ1-2	NA	15	NA
CASSLDMVGGKLFF	TGTGCCAGCAGTTTAGATATGGTGGGGGGAAAACTGTTTTTT	TRBV27	TRBJ1-4	NA	14	NA
CASSLDGSLYGYTF	TGTGCCAGCAGCTTAGACGGGTCGCTCTATGGCTACACCTTC	TRBV7-8	TRBJ1-2	NA	14	NA
CASSLTGDTEAFF	TGTGCCAGTAGCCTCACAGGGGACACTGAAGCTTTCTTT	TRBV19	TRBJ1-1	TRBD1	13	once
CASSPDTSYGYTF	TGCGCCAGCAGCCCGGACACCTCCTATGGCTACACCTTC	TRBV5-1	TRBJ1-2	NA	13	NA
CAISGTGTGWTYGYTF	TGTGCCATCAGTGGGACAGGGACGGGGTGGACCTATGGCTACACCTTC	TRBV10-3	TRBJ1-2	TRBD1	16	few
CSGQGARDPYNEQFF	TGCAGCGGCCAGGGGGCCAGAGACCCCTACAATGAGCAGTTCTTC	TRBV29-1	TRBJ2-1	TRBD1	15	few
CAIDRAQYF	TGTGCCATCGACAGGGCGCAGTACTTC	TRBV10-3	TRBJ2-7	TRBD1	9	once
CASSPGERETQYF	TGTGCCAGCAGCCCGGGGGAGAGGGAGACCCAGTACTTC	TRBV11-2	TRBJ2-5	NA	13	NA
CASSVVAGTTEAFF	TGTGCCAGCAGTGTCGTGGCAGGGACAACAGAAGCTTTCTTT	TRBV2	TRBJ1-1	NA	14	few
CASSSPGDHPLTDTQYF	TGCGCCAGCAGTTCACCGGGGGATCACCCACTCACAGATACGCAGTATTTT	TRBV5-1	TRBJ2-3	NA	17	NA
CASSRGTSGSTDTQYF	TGTGCCAGCAGCCGGGGGACTAGCGGTAGCACAGATACGCAGTATTTT	TRBV7-2	TRBJ2-3	TRBD2	16	NA
CASVYASGAYGYTF	TGTGCCAGCGTGTACGCCTCTGGGGCTTATGGCTACACCTTC	TRBV6-1	TRBJ1-2	NA	14	NA
CASSLSQRYEQYF	TGTGCCAGCAGCTTAAGTCAGCGCTACGAGCAGTACTTC	TRBV7-9	TRBJ2-7	NA	13	NA
CASSRETGSSTEAFF	TGTGCCAGCAGCCGAGAGACAGGGAGCAGCACTGAAGCTTTCTTT	TRBV4-2	TRBJ1-1	TRBD1	15	NA
CATDPGLAGETQYF	TGTGCCACCGACCCGGGACTAGCCGGAGAGACCCAGTACTTC	TRBV6-1	TRBJ2-5	TRBD2	14	few